This TCR beta chain was sequenced in a study of cytomegalovirus exposure and HLA in healthy donors. General study points: Listed as cytomegalovirus-associated were roughly 180 TCR beta chains.

With respect to this clone: The antigen remains undetermined.

PCR employed 60 Vbeta and 13 Jbeta primers. This table comes from immunoSEQ multiplex PCR, and its TCRdb copy is limited to in-frame clones, with some not included. The sample includes approximately 150,000 clones, 80% of them seen just once. Germline CDR1 and CDR2: SNHLY and FYNNEI. This CDR3 is built from 18 residues. Trimming removed 7 bases at V and 0 bases at J, with 19 bases between. The TCR was taken from a man aged 25-40 years in good health and CMV-seronegative. The chain joins TRBV2 to TRBJ2-6, with D tentatively TRBD1 (6 bases). Material for sequencing was PBMCs. DNA for the CDR3: TGTGCCAGCATATTACGACAGGTGATAAGCTCTGGGGCCAACGTCCTGACTTTC. Amino acids: CASILRQVISSGANVLTF. The entire variable domain, with the rest obtained from reference TRBV2 and TRBJ2-6, is as follows: EPEVTQTPSHQVTQMGQEVILRCVPISNHLYFYWYRQILGQKVEFLVSFYNNEISEKSEIFDDQFSVERPDGSNFTLKIRSTKLEDSAMYFCASILRQVISSGANVLTFGAGSRLTVL.